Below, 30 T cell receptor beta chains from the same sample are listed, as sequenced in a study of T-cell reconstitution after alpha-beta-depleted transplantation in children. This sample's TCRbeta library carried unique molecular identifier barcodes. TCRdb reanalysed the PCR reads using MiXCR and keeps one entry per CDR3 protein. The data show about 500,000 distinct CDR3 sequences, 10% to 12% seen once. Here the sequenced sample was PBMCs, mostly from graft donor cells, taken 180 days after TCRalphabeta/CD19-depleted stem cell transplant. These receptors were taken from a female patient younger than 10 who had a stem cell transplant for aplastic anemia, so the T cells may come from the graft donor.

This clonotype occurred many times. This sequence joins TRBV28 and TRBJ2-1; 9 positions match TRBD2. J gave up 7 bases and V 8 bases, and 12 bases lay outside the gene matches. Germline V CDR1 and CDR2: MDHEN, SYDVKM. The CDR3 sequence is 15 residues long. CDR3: CASRIRLAEANEQFF. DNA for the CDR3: TGTGCCAGCCGGATAAGACTAGCGGAAGCAAATGAGCAGTTCTTC.

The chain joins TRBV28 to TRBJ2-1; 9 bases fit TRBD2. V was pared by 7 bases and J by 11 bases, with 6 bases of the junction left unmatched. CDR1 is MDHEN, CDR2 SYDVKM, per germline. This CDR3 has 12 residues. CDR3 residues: CASINAGGQQFF. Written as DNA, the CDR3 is TGTGCCAGCATCAACGCGGGGGGGCAGCAGTTCTTC.

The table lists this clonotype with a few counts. The CDR3 bases are TGTGCCAGCAGCCAAGACTGGGGGGACCACGCCGGGGATACGCAGTATTTT. Translation: CASSQDWGDHAGDTQYF. The chain couples TRBV14 to TRBJ2-3; TRBD2 is a possible D gene (6 bases). V was shortened by 0 bases and J by 6 bases, with 19 bases between the two germline ends. Germline assignment: CDR1 SGHDN and CDR2 FVKESK. This CDR3 contains 17 residues.

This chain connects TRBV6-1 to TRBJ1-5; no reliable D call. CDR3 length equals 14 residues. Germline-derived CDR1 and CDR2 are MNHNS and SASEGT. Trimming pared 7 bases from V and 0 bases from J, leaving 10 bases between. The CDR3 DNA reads TGTGCCAGCACTCCGTGGCCTAGCAATCAGCCCCAGCATTTT. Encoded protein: CASTPWPSNQPQHF.

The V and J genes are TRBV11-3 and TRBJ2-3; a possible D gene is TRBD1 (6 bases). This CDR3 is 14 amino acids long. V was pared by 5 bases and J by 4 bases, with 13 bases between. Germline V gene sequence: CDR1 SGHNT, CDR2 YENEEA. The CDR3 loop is CASSALGGPDTQYF. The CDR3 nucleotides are TGTGCCAGCAGCGCTCTTGGGGGCCCAGATACGCAGTATTTT.

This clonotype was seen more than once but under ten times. CDR3 residues: CASSSSPRADRLAQQYF. The CDR3 bases are TGCGCCAGCAGCTCATCCCCCCGGGCGGACAGGCTCGCCCAGCAGTACTTC. The gene calls are TRBV5-1 and TRBJ2-7; the match to TRBD1 covers 7 bases. The CDR3 is 17 amino acids. Germline loops: CDR1 SGHRS, CDR2 YFSETQ. The V gene end was trimmed by 3 bases and the J gene end by 8 bases; junction bases not matched to a gene: 20.

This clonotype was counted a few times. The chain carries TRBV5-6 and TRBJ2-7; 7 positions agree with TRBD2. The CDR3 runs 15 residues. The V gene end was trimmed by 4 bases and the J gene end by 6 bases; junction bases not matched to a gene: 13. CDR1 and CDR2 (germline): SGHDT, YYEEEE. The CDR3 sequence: CASSGVTSMGSEQYV. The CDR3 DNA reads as TGTGCCAGCAGCGGGGTGACTAGCATGGGATCCGAGCAGTACGTC.

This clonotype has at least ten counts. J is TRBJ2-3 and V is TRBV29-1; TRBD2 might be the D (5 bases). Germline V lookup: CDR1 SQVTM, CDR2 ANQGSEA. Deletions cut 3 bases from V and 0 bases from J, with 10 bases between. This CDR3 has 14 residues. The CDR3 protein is CSVEGRGSTDTQYF. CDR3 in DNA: TGCAGCGTTGAGGGCCGGGGTAGCACAGATACGCAGTATTTT.

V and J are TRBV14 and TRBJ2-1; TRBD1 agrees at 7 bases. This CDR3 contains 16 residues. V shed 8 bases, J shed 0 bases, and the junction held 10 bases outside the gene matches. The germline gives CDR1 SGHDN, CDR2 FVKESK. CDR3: CASGLTGISSYNEQFF. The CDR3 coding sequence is TGTGCCAGCGGGCTGACAGGGATAAGCTCCTACAATGAGCAGTTCTTC.

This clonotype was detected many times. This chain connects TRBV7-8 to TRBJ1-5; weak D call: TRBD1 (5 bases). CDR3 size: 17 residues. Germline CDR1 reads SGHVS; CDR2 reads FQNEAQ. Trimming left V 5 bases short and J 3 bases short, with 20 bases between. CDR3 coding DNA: TGTGCCAGCAGCCCCGTGTTCGGGAAGGGGTTCAATCAGCCCCAGCATTTT. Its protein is CASSPVFGKGFNQPQHF.

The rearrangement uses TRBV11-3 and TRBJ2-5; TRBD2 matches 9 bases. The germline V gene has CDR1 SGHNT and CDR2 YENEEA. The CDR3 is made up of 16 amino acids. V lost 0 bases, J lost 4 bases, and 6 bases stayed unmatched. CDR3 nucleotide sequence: TGTGCCAGCAGCTTAGAATATGCGGGAGGGAGAGAGACCCAGTACTTC. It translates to CASSLEYAGGRETQYF.

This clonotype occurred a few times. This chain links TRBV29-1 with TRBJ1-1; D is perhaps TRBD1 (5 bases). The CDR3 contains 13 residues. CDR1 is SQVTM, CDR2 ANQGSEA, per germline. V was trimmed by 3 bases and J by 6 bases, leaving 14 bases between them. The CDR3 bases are TGCAGCGTTGAGCTAATCGGGGGTGCTGAAGCTTTCTTT. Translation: CSVELIGGAEAFF.

CDR3 loop: CASSHTRGRHEAFF. Here the CDR3 DNA reads TGCGCCAGCAGCCACACCCGGGGACGGCACGAAGCTTTCTTT. This chain connects TRBV4-3 to TRBJ1-1; TRBD1 might be the D (5 bases). The length of the CDR3 is 14 residues. The V and J ends lost 3 bases and 8 bases respectively, with 16 bases between them. Germline-derived CDR1 and CDR2 are LGHNA and YSLEER.

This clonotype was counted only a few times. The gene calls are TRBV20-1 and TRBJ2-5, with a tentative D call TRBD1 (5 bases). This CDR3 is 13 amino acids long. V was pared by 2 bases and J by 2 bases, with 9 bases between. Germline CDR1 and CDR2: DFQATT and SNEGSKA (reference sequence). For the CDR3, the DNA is TGCAGTGCTAGAAGGACAAAACAAGAGACCCAGTACTTC. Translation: CSARRTKQETQYF.

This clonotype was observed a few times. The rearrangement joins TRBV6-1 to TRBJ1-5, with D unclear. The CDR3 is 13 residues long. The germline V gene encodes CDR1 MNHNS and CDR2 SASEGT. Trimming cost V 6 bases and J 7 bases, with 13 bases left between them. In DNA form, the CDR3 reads TGTGCCAGCAGCCCACATTTGGGCCAGCCCCAGCATTTT. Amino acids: CASSPHLGQPQHF.

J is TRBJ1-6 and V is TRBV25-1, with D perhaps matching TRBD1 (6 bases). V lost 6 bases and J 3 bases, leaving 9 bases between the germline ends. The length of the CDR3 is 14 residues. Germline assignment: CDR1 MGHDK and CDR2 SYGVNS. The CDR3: CASSLGHYNSPLHF. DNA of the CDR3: TGTGCCAGCAGCTTGGGACACTATAATTCACCCCTCCACTTT.

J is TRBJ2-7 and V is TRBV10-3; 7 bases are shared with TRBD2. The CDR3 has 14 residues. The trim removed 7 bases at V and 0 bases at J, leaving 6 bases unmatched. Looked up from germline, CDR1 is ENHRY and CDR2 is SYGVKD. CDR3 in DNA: TGTGCCATCAAGGAGCGGGAACTCTCCTACGAGCAGTACTTC. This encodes CAIKERELSYEQYF.

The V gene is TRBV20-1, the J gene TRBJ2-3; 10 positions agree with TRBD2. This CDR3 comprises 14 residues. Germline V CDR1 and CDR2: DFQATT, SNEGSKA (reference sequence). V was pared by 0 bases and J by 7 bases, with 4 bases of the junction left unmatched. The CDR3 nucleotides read TGCAGTGCTAGAGAGGCTAGCGGGAGATATACGCAGTATTTT. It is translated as CSAREASGRYTQYF.

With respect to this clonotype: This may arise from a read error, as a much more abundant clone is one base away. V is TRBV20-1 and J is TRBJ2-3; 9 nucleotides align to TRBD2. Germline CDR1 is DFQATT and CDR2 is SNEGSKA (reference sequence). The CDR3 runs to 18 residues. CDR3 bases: TGCAGTGCTAGAGAGGGGATAGCGGGGGTTCTAGGCACAGATCCGCAGTATTTT. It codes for CSAREGIAGVLGTDPQYF.

The CDR3 nucleotides read TGTGCCAGCAGCTTGGATCCAGGGGCCATAAATCAGCCCCAGCATTTT. Its translation: CASSLDPGAINQPQHF. The rearrangement uses TRBV5-5 and TRBJ1-5; D is perhaps TRBD1 (6 bases). Germline V gene lookup returns CDR1 SGHKS and CDR2 YYEKEE (reference sequence). The CDR3 is made up of 16 amino acids. The V end was cut by 0 bases, the J end by 4 bases, with 14 bases between.

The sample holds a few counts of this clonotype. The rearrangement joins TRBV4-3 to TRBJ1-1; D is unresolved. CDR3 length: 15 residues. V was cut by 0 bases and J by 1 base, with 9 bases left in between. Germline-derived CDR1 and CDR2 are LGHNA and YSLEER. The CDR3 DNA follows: TGCGCCAGCAGCCAAGATCGGCACACGAACACTGAAGCTTTCTTT. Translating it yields CASSQDRHTNTEAFF.

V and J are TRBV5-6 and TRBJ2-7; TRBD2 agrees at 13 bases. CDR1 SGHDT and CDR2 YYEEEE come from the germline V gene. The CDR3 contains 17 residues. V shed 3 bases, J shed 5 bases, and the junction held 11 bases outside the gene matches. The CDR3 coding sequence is TGTGCCAGCAGCTCGAGAGCCGGGACTAGCGGGATTAACGAGCAGTACGTC. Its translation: CASSSRAGTSGINEQYV.

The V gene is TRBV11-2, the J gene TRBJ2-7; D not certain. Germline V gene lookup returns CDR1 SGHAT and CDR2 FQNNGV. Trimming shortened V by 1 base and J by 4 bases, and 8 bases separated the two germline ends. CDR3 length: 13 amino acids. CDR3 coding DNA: TGTGCCAGCAGCTTAGCTGACGAGTACGAGCAGTACGTC. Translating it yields CASSLADEYEQYV.

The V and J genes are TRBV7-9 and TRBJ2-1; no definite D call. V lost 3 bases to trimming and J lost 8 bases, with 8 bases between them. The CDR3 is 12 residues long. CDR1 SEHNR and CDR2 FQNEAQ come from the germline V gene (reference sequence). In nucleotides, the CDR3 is TGTGCCAGCAGCTTTCACCCCGATGAGCAGTTCTTC. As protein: CASSFHPDEQFF.

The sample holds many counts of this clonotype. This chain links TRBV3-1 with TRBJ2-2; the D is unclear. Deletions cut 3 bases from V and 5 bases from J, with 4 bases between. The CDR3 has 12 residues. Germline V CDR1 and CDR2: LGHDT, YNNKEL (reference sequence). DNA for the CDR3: TGTGCCAGCAGCCAGGTGACCGGGGAGCTGTTTTTT. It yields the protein CASSQVTGELFF.

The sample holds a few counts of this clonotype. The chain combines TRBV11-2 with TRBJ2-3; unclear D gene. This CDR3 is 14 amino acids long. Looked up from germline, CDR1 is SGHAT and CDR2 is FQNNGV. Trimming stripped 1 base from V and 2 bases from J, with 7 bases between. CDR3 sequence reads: CASSLVGYTDTQYF. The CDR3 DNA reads TGTGCCAGCAGCTTAGTAGGCTACACAGATACGCAGTATTTT.

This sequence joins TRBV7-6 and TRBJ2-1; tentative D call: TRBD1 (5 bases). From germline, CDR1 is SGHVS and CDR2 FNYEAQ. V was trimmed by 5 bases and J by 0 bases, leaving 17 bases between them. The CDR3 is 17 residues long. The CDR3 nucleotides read TGTGCCAGCAGCCAGCCCGACAGCCTGAGCTCCTACAATGAGCAGTTCTTC. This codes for CASSQPDSLSSYNEQFF. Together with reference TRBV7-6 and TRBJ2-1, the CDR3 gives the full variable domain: GAGVSQSPRYKVTKRGQDVALRCDPISGHVSLYWYRQALGQGPEFLTYFNYEAQQDKSGLPNDRFSAERPEGSISTLTIQRTEQRDSAMYRCASSQPDSLSSYNEQFFGPGTRLTVL.

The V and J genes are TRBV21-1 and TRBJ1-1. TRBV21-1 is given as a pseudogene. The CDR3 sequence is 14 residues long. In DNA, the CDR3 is TGTGCCAGCAGCAGTACCCCAGCCAACACTGAAGCTTTCTTT. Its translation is CASSSTPANTEAFF.

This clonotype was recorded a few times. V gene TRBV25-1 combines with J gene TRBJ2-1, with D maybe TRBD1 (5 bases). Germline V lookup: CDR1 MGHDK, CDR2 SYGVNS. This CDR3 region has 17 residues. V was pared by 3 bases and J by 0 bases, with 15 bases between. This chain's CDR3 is CASSDPLGVGSYNEQFF. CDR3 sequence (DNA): TGTGCCAGCAGTGACCCCTTAGGGGTGGGCTCCTACAATGAGCAGTTCTTC.

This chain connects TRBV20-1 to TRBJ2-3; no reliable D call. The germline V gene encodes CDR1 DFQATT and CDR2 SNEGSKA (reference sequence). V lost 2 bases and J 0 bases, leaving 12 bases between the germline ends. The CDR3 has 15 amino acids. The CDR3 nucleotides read TGCAGTGCTAGAAGGCTAGTGATGAGCACAGATACGCAGTATTTT. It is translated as CSARRLVMSTDTQYF.